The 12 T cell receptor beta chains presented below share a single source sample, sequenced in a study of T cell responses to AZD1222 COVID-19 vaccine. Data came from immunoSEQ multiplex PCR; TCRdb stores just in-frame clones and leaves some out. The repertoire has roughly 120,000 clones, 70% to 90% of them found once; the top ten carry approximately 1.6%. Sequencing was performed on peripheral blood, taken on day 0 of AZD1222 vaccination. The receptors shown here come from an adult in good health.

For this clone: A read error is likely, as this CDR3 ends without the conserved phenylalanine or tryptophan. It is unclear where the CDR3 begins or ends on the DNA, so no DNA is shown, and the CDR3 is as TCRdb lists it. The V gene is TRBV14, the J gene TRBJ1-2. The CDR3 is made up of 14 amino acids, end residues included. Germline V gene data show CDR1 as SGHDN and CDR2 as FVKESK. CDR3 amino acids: CASSPNVLGYTFGL.

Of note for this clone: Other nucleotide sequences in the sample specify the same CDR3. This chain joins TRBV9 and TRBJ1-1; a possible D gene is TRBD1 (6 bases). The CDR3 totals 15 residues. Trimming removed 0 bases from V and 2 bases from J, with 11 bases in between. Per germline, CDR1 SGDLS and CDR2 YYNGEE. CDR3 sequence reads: CASSVAGGANTEAFF. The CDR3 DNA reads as TGTGCCAGCAGCGTAGCCGGGGGGGCCAACACTGAAGCTTTCTTT. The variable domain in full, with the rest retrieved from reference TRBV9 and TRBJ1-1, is DSGVTQTPKHLITATGQRVTLRCSPRSGDLSVYWYQQSLDQGLQFLIQYYNGEERAKGNILERFSAQQFPDLHSELNLSSLELGDSALYFCASSVAGGANTEAFFGQGTRLTVV.

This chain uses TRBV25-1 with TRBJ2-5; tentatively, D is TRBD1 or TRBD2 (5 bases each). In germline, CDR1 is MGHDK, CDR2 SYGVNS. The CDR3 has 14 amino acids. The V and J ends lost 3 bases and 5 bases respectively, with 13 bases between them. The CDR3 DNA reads TGTGCCAGCAGTGAGACACGGGGCGGTGAGACCCAGTACTTC. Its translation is CASSETRGGETQYF.

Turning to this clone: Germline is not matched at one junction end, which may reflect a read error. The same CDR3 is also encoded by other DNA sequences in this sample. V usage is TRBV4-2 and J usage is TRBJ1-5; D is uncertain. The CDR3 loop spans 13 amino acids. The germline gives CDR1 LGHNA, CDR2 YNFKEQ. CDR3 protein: CASSQDRDQPQHF. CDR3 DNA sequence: TGTGCCAGTAGCCAAGATAGGGATCAGCCCCAGCATTTT.

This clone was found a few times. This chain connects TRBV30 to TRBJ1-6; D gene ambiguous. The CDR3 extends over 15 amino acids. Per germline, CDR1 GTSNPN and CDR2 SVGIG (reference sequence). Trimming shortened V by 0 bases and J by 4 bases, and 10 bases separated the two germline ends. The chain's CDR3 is CAWSVGRAYNSPLHF. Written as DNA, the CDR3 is TGTGCCTGGAGTGTGGGCAGAGCATATAATTCACCCCTCCACTTT.

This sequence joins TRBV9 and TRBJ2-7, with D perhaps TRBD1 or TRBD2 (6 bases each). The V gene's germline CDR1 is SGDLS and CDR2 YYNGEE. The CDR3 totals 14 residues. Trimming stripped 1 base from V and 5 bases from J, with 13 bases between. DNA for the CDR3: TGTGCCAGCAGCGTATCGGGGGCGCGGGACGAGCAGTACTTC. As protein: CASSVSGARDEQYF.

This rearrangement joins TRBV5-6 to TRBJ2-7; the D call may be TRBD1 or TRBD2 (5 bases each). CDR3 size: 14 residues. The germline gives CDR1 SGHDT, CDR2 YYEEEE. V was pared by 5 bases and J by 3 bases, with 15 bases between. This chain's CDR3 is CASSRMGEFYEQYF. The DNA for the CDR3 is TGTGCCAGCAGTAGGATGGGGGAATTCTACGAGCAGTACTTC.

CDR3 bases: TGTGCCAGTAGCGATACCGGGACAGTGACCTACGAGCAGTACTTC. This encodes CASSDTGTVTYEQYF. The chain couples TRBV19 to TRBJ2-7; TRBD1 aligns across 7 bases. V lost 6 bases to trimming and J lost 2 bases; unmatched junction nucleotides: 10. Germline loops: CDR1 LNHDA, CDR2 SQIVND (reference sequence). The CDR3 has 15 amino acids.

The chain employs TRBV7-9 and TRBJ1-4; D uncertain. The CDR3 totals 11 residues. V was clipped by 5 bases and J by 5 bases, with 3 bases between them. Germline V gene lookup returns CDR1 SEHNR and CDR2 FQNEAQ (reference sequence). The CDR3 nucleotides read TGTGCCAGCAGCCTAAATGAAAAACTGTTTTTT. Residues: CASSLNEKLFF.

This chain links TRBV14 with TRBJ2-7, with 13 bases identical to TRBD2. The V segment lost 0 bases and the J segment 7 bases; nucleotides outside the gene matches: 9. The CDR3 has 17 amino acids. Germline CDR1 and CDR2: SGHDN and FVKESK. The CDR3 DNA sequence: TGTGCCAGCAGCCAAGATCAGGGACTAGCGGGAAAAGGGGAGCAGTACTTC. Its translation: CASSQDQGLAGKGEQYF.

CDR3 amino acids: CASSVGGKNTEAFF. In DNA, the CDR3 is TGTGCCAGCAGCGTAGGGGGGAAGAACACTGAAGCTTTCTTT. The gene calls are TRBV9 and TRBJ1-1, with D tentatively TRBD1 (5 bases). Germline lookup yields CDR1 SGDLS and CDR2 YYNGEE. The CDR3 is 14 amino acids. Trimming pared 0 bases from V and 1 base from J, leaving 7 bases between. Based on the CDR3 plus reference TRBV9 and TRBJ1-1, the full variable domain is DSGVTQTPKHLITATGQRVTLRCSPRSGDLSVYWYQQSLDQGLQFLIQYYNGEERAKGNILERFSAQQFPDLHSELNLSSLELGDSALYFCASSVGGKNTEAFFGQGTRLTVV.

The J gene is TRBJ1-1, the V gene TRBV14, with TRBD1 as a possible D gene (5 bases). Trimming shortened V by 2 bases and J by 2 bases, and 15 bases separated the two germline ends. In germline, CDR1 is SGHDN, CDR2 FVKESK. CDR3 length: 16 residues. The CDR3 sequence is CASSQRDQGPNTEAFF. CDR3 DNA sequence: TGTGCCAGCAGCCAAAGGGATCAGGGTCCCAACACTGAAGCTTTCTTT.